The 7 T cell receptor beta chains below all came from one sample that was sequenced in a study of response to subunit inactivated influenza vaccine. TCRdb re-analysed the RT-PCR reads in MiXCR, keeping a single row per CDR3 protein. The repertoire has about 700,000 distinct CDR3 sequences, approximately 14% of them found once; the top ten carry around 6.5%. The specimen was PBMCs from blood, collected around 15 days before vaccination. The receptor source for this set is a man aged 50 to 60 who received an inactivated influenza vaccine.

The chain couples TRBV7-9 to TRBJ2-7; D is uncertain. V was pared by 4 bases and J by 9 bases, with 13 bases between. The CDR3 spans 12 residues. Germline lookup yields CDR1 SEHNR and CDR2 FQNEAQ (reference sequence). The CDR3 sequence: CASSSQVAAQYF. DNA of the CDR3: TGTGCCAGCAGCTCCCAAGTAGCAGCGCAGTACTTC.

This chain connects TRBV4-2 to TRBJ2-1; D remains ambiguous. Trimming stripped 0 bases from V and 0 bases from J, with 12 bases between. This CDR3 has 17 residues. CDR1 is LGHNA, CDR2 YNFKEQ, per germline. The DNA of the CDR3 is TGTGCCAGCAGCCAAGATTTGGCGATGAGCTCCTACAATGAGCAGTTCTTC. Residues: CASSQDLAMSSYNEQFF.

The J gene is TRBJ2-2, the V gene TRBV7-6; D is uncertain. CDR3 length: 12 residues. V gave up 7 bases and J gave up 4 bases, with 7 bases separating them. Germline CDR1 and CDR2: SGHVS and FNYEAQ. The chain's CDR3 is CASKESTGELFF. For the CDR3, the DNA is TGTGCCAGCAAAGAGAGCACCGGGGAGCTGTTTTTT.

The gene calls are TRBV7-6 and TRBJ2-5; the D is unclear. CDR3 length: 15 amino acids. V gave up 2 bases and J gave up 5 bases, with 15 bases separating them. Per germline, CDR1 SGHVS and CDR2 FNYEAQ. The CDR3 nucleotides read TGTGCCAGCAGCTTAAGCCGCTCCTTAGGGGAGACCCAGTACTTC. Its translation: CASSLSRSLGETQYF.

In its sample, this clonotype was seen a few times. The chain couples TRBV11-2 to TRBJ1-1; 7 nucleotides line up with TRBD1. The CDR3 covers 14 residues. The V gene's germline CDR1 is SGHAT and CDR2 FQNNGV. Trimming took 5 bases from V and 7 from J; bases not matched to a gene: 10. The CDR3: CASSLDRMSGEAFF. The DNA of the CDR3 is TGTGCCAGCAGCCTGGACAGGATGAGTGGTGAAGCTTTCTTT.

The genes are TRBV7-2 and TRBJ1-5; D call uncertain. Germline V CDR1 and CDR2: SGHTA, FQGNSA. Trimming shortened V by 2 bases and J by 7 bases, and 9 bases separated the two germline ends. The CDR3 covers 13 residues. CDR3 loop: CASSLLGTQPQHF. In nucleotides, the CDR3 is TGTGCCAGCAGCTTATTGGGAACCCAGCCCCAGCATTTT.

This clonotype was detected only a few times. CDR3 amino acids: CASSQDAGAYEQYF. The DNA of the CDR3 is TGTGCCAGCAGCCAAGATGCGGGGGCCTACGAGCAGTACTTC. This chain connects TRBV4-2 to TRBJ2-7; 7 positions match TRBD2. Germline lookup yields CDR1 LGHNA and CDR2 YNFKEQ. Trimming cost V 0 bases and J 2 bases; bases outside gene matches: 1. The CDR3 is 14 amino acids.